This T cell receptor beta chain was recorded in a study of Tregs in tolerant kidney transplant recipients. The germline CDR1 and CDR2 sequences are SGHRS and YFSETQ. The CDR3 covers 14 residues. V dropped 4 bases and J dropped 7 bases, with 17 bases sitting between them. Measured with immunoSEQ multiplex PCR; TCRdb has only the in-frame clones, and not every one. The table lists hundreds of thousands of clones, about 80% of them singletons. The sample was CD4+ T cells from blood. This sequence originates from a human donor in good health. The chain recombines TRBV5-1 with TRBJ1-1, with unresolved D. The CDR3, as DNA: TGCGCCAGCAGCCCGGACCTTGCCGGCCTTGAAGCTTTCTTT. Amino acids: CASSPDLAGLEAFF.